This T cell receptor (beta chain) emerged from a study of molecular identifiers for immune sequencing clone quantification. Concerning this clonotype itself: The antigen remains unidentified.

For bulk TCR libraries, previously described methods and listed TCR primers were used. In TCRdb, the PCR reads were re-called with MiXCR into one record per CDR3 protein. Among 490,000 or so distinct CDR3 sequences listed, about 22% were seen once. Study-wide results and caveats: Clones carrying above 20 RNA copies accounted for over 97% of effector molecules, under 1% in naive cells.

The CDR3 spans 15 residues. V lost 2 bases to trimming and J lost 1 base, with 11 bases between them. The V gene's germline CDR1 is LNHDA and CDR2 SQIVND (reference sequence). Construction of naive CD8 libraries employed about 18,000 to 1,100,000 sorted cells together with 10%, 30% or 50% RNA. This clonotype was obtained from a human donor in good health. Some libraries in this study had Jurkat cell RNA spiked in. The sample taken for sequencing was naive CD8+ T cells from blood, with Jurkat cell RNA spiked in. Subset meaning: FACS-sorted CD8+CD4-CCR7+CD45RA+ naive T cells. The chain has TRBV19 and TRBJ1-1; D unclear. CDR3 in amino acids: CASSIRRLGNTEAFF. CDR3 coding DNA: TGTGCCAGTAGTATACGTCGCCTAGGGAACACTGAAGCTTTCTTT.